This TCR beta chain was recovered during a study of blood T cells in healthy people across ages. Sample-barcoded 5' priming and a J-beta primer mix drove a second PCR of about 6 to 12 cycles. TCRdb fed the 5' RACE reads into MiXCR, producing one record per CDR3 protein. The profile covers some 370,000 distinct CDR3 sequences, with approximately 47% appearing a single time and around 53% taken by the ten largest. Looked up from germline, CDR1 is SGHAT and CDR2 is FQNNGV. The CDR3 has 16 amino acids. V was pared by 5 bases and J by 5 bases, with 21 bases between. This chain links TRBV11-2 with TRBJ2-5; possibly TRBD1 for D (6 bases). The receptor was isolated from a man aged 55 to 70 in good health. Specimen: blood. CDR3 sequence reads: CASSRASGSQGETQYF. The CDR3, as DNA: TGTGCCAGCAGCAGAGCATCAGGGTCCCAGGGGGAGACCCAGTACTTC.